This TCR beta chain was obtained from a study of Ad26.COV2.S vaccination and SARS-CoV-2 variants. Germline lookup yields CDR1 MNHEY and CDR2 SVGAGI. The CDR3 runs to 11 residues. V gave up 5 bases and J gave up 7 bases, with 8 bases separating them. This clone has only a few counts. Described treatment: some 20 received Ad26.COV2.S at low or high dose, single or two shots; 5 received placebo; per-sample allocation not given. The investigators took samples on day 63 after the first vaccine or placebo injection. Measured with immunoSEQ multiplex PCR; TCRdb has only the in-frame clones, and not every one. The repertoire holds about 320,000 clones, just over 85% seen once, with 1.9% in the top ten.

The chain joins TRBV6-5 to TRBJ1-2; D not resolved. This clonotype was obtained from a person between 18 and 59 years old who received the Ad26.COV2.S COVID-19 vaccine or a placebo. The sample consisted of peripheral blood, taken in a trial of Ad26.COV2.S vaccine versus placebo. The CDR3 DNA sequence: TGTGCCAGCAGTCGGGGAGCTGGCTACACCTTC. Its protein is CASSRGAGYTF.